The 24 T cell receptor beta chains listed next were all sequenced from one sample in a study of regulatory T cells in long-lasting Graves disease. The authors built TCR beta libraries using iRepertoire HTBI primers and Arm-PCR of CDR3 regions. Each CDR3 protein is one row after TCRdb ran MiXCR on the multiplex PCR reads. The repertoire includes 600,000 to 800,000 distinct CDR3 sequences, about 32% of them detected once, and about 40% sits in the top ten. Time point of the sample: persistent/refractory GD, antithyroid drugs over 5 years with positive TRAb. Extracted RNA from PBMCs served as the source of the TCR library. The sample in question was peripheral blood mononuclear cells (PBMCs), obtained when the disease was refractory, from a patient treated with antithyroid drugs. The receptors here all came from a female donor with Graves disease.

The chain links TRBV29-1 to TRBJ2-2, with D perhaps TRBD1 (7 bases). Trimming removed 6 bases from V and 6 bases from J, with 20 bases in between. This CDR3 contains 15 residues. Per the germline V gene, CDR1 is SQVTM and CDR2 is ANQGSEA. DNA of the CDR3: TGCAGCGTGGTCCCGGGGGTTCAGGGGGCCGGGGAGCTGTTTTTT. Translating gives CSVVPGVQGAGELFF.

The gene calls are TRBV5-5 and TRBJ1-5; D ambiguous. The V gene lost 0 bases and the J gene lost 0 bases, with 10 bases spanning the gap. Germline assignment: CDR1 SGHKS and CDR2 YYEKEE (reference sequence). CDR3 length: 16 amino acids. CDR3 residues: CASSLVTVDSNQPQHF. The CDR3 DNA follows: TGTGCCAGCAGCTTGGTCACCGTAGATAGCAATCAGCCCCAGCATTTT.

This chain uses TRBV6-4 with TRBJ2-2; tentatively, D is TRBD1 (5 bases). The length of the CDR3 is 14 residues. Germline V gives CDR1 MRHNA, CDR2 SNTAGT. V shed 6 bases and J shed 1 base, with 9 bases lying between them. The CDR3 sequence: CASSHGQNTGELFF. The CDR3 DNA reads as TGTGCCAGCAGCCACGGACAGAACACCGGGGAGCTGTTTTTT.

The chain recombines TRBV12-5 with TRBJ2-1, with a weak D call TRBD2 (5 bases). The CDR3 has 14 residues. CDR1 is LGHNT, CDR2 FRNRAP, per germline. The V end was cut by 2 bases, the J end by 4 bases, with 9 bases between. CDR3 sequence reads: CASGLYGGYNEQFF. CDR3 DNA: TGTGCTAGTGGTTTGTACGGCGGGTACAATGAGCAGTTCTTC. The full variable domain, its missing parts supplied by reference TRBV12-5 and TRBJ2-1, is DARVTQTPRHKVTEMGQEVTMRCQPILGHNTVFWYRQTMMQGLELLAYFRNRAPLDDSGMPKDRFSAEMPDATLATLKIQPSEPRDSAVYFCASGLYGGYNEQFFGPGTRLTVL.

This clonotype turned up a few times. The chain links TRBV29-1 to TRBJ2-5; D unresolved. Deletions cut 4 bases from V and 5 bases from J, with 11 bases between. The CDR3 length is 12 residues. Germline V lookup: CDR1 SQVTM, CDR2 ANQGSEA. CDR3: CSVAYQGETQYF. The DNA of the CDR3 is TGCAGCGTTGCGTACCAAGGGGAGACCCAGTACTTC.

As to this clonotype: At one of its ends the junction is not consistent with the germline gene, which may arise from a read error. This chain joins TRBV20-1 and TRBJ1-1; 11 nucleotides line up with TRBD1. This CDR3 has 16 residues. The germline CDR1 and CDR2 sequences are DFQATT and SNEGSKA (reference sequence). CDR3 loop: CRARLRDRGRGTEAFF. The CDR3 bases are TGCCGTGCTAGGCTCCGGGACAGGGGGAGGGGCACTGAAGCTTTCTTT.

This clonotype was recorded a few times. The chain employs TRBV27 and TRBJ2-2; the match to TRBD2 covers 8 bases. The CDR3 has 16 residues. After removal of 5 bases from V and 1 base from J, the junction contained 6 bases not matched to a gene. Germline V gene lookup returns CDR1 MNHEY and CDR2 SMNVEV (reference sequence). The CDR3 sequence is CASSAPGTRNTGELFF. CDR3 nucleotides: TGTGCCAGCAGTGCCCCCGGGACTAGGAACACCGGGGAGCTGTTTTTT.

This clonotype has more than one count but fewer than ten. This rearrangement joins TRBV5-6 to TRBJ2-5; 13 bases line up with TRBD2. The CDR3 sequence is 13 residues long. Germline CDR1 is SGHDT and CDR2 is YYEEEE. DNA of the CDR3: TGTGCAGCGGGACTAGCGGGATCAGAGACCCAGTACTTC. Translated, it gives CAAGLAGSETQYF.

V is TRBV28 and J is TRBJ1-1; D not resolved. Germline CDR1 and CDR2: MDHEN and SYDVKM. Trimming stripped 2 bases from V and 3 bases from J, with 10 bases between. CDR3 length: 14 amino acids. The CDR3 bases are TGTGCCAGCAGTTTAAGGATAAGGGACACTGAAGCTTTCTTT. This translates into CASSLRIRDTEAFF.

The rearrangement uses TRBV20-1 and TRBJ2-7; D unresolved. The CDR3 covers 14 residues. Germline CDR1 is DFQATT and CDR2 is SNEGSKA (reference sequence). Trimming removed 0 bases from V and 4 bases from J, with 13 bases in between. The CDR3 loop reads CSARDFESSYEQYF. CDR3 coding DNA: TGCAGTGCTAGAGATTTTGAATCGTCGTACGAGCAGTACTTC.

J is TRBJ2-5 and V is TRBV4-2, with D tentatively TRBD2 (6 bases). Germline lookup yields CDR1 LGHNA and CDR2 YNFKEQ. The CDR3 contains 16 residues. V was clipped by 4 bases and J by 2 bases, with 17 bases between them. The CDR3 coding sequence is TGTGCCAGCAGCCTAACTGATCCCGGGAGACAAGAGACCCAGTACTTC. Its protein product is CASSLTDPGRQETQYF.

The V gene is TRBV11-1, the J gene TRBJ2-5; 10 nucleotides agree with TRBD1. Germline lookup yields CDR1 SGHAT and CDR2 FQDESV (reference sequence). The CDR3 covers 15 residues. V shed 5 bases, J shed 5 bases, and the junction held 8 bases outside the gene matches. CDR3 residues: CASSGDRGRQETQYF. The DNA for the CDR3 is TGTGCCAGCAGCGGAGACAGGGGGCGCCAGGAGACCCAGTACTTC.

The gene calls are TRBV9 and TRBJ1-6, with D tentatively TRBD1 (5 bases). Germline CDR1 and CDR2: SGDLS and YYNGEE. There are 15 residues in the CDR3. V dropped 3 bases and J dropped 5 bases, with 12 bases sitting between them. The CDR3 spells CASSAGTSDNSPLHF. In DNA form, the CDR3 reads TGTGCCAGCAGCGCCGGGACGTCCGATAATTCACCCCTCCACTTT.

The table lists this clonotype with a few counts. The chain joins TRBV5-1 to TRBJ2-2; D not resolved. The ends were cut back, 0 bases at V and 2 bases at J, with 8 bases in the middle. CDR3 length: 15 amino acids. Germline V gene data show CDR1 as SGHRS and CDR2 as YFSETQ. CDR3 sequence: CASSLEGSNTGELFF. The CDR3 nucleotides are TGCGCCAGCAGCTTGGAAGGCAGTAACACCGGGGAGCTGTTTTTT.

Concerning this clonotype itself: A far bigger clonotype differs at one base, so this is likely a read error. The CDR3, as DNA: TGTGCCAGCAGTTTAGGGCCGTCTCGTGTGCTATCTAGCGAGCAGTACTTC. It is translated as CASSLGPSRVLSSEQYF. The chain couples TRBV11-3 to TRBJ2-7; D not resolved. CDR3 length equals 17 residues. CDR1 is SGHNT, CDR2 YENEEA, per germline.

V gene TRBV20-1 combines with J gene TRBJ1-5; D is possibly TRBD1 (6 bases). Trimming cost V 5 bases and J 0 bases, with 14 bases left between them. Germline V CDR1 and CDR2: DFQATT, SNEGSKA (reference sequence). CDR3 length equals 15 residues. The chain's CDR3 is CSAYGQPYSNQPQHF. CDR3 DNA sequence: TGCAGTGCTTACGGACAGCCTTATAGCAATCAGCCCCAGCATTTT.

This clonotype appeared a few times. The V and J genes are TRBV5-1 and TRBJ2-7; possible D gene TRBD2, 5 bases. The CDR3 has 14 amino acids. Trimming shortened V by 4 bases and J by 4 bases, and 15 bases separated the two germline ends. Germline CDR1 is SGHRS and CDR2 is YFSETQ. The DNA of the CDR3 is TGCGCCAGCAGCCCCTCGGGGTTCGGGTACGAGCAGTACTTC. Translation gives CASSPSGFGYEQYF.

The sample holds many counts of this clonotype. V and J are TRBV2 and TRBJ1-5, with TRBD1 identical over 9 bases. Losses at the gene ends were 5 bases for V and 7 bases for J; bases not matched to a gene: 6. Germline assignment: CDR1 SNHLY and CDR2 FYNNEI. This CDR3 spans 14 amino acids. CDR3 region: CASSRDRVEQPQHF. The CDR3, as DNA: TGTGCCAGCAGTCGGGACAGGGTGGAACAGCCCCAGCATTTT.

This clonotype came up many times. The chain couples TRBV11-2 to TRBJ1-2; 9 bases agree with TRBD1. CDR3 size: 15 residues. J lost 6 bases, V lost 2 bases, and 7 bases had no gene match. The germline CDR1 and CDR2 sequences are SGHAT and FQNNGV. The CDR3 spells CASSLIETGGHGYTF. The CDR3 nucleotides read TGTGCCAGCAGCTTAATCGAAACAGGGGGCCATGGCTACACCTTC.

There are a few counts of this clonotype. This may be a read error, as it is one base from a much larger clone. J is TRBJ2-5 and V is TRBV6-2 or TRBV6-3; weak D call: TRBD1 (6 bases). Germline V CDR1 and CDR2: MNHEY, SVGEGT. The CDR3 loop spans 11 amino acids. Trimming removed 5 bases from V and 5 bases from J, with 6 bases in between. The CDR3 reads CASSDRETQYF. Written as DNA, the CDR3 is TGTGCCAGCAGTGACAGGGAGACCCAGTACTTC.

The genes are TRBV5-1 and TRBJ1-6; 9 nucleotides line up with TRBD1. The germline V gene encodes CDR1 SGHRS and CDR2 YFSETQ. J lost 7 bases, V lost 5 bases, and 7 bases had no gene match. This CDR3 has 15 amino acids. The CDR3 region has the DNA TGCGCCAGCAGTCAGGGACAGGGCTGGAATTCACCCCTCCACTTT. It codes for CASSQGQGWNSPLHF.

This clonotype was seen repeatedly, ten times or more. The CDR3 DNA is TGTGCCAGCAGTTTATGGGACAGGGGGAACACTGAAGCTTTCTTT. Protein sequence: CASSLWDRGNTEAFF. The chain links TRBV28 to TRBJ1-1; 9 bases fit TRBD1. The germline CDR1 and CDR2 sequences are MDHEN and SYDVKM. With 0 bases clipped from V and 1 base from J, the junction kept 0 bases outside the gene matches. The CDR3 covers 15 residues.

This chain joins TRBV28 and TRBJ1-1; TRBD1 agrees at 7 bases. CDR3 size: 13 residues. Per the germline V gene, CDR1 is MDHEN and CDR2 is SYDVKM. Written as DNA, the CDR3 is TGTGGAAACTCTAGGGGGCATGGCACTGAAGCTTTCTTT. This codes for CGNSRGHGTEAFF.

The chain joins TRBV29-1 to TRBJ2-1; 7 nucleotides match TRBD1. Trimming cost V 8 bases and J 3 bases; bases outside gene matches: 10. The CDR3 loop spans 14 amino acids. Germline CDR1 reads SQVTM; CDR2 reads ANQGSEA. CDR3 in DNA: TGCAGCCTACCGCCCGGGACAGTCTACAATGAGCAGTTCTTC. Encoded protein: CSLPPGTVYNEQFF.